This T cell receptor (beta chain) was captured in a study of T cells after yellow fever vaccination. Study-level information: SMART-Seq v4 Ultra Low Input prepared the low-cell-number fractions.

This clonotype was observed a few times. Its antigen is unidentified. Via MiXCR, TCRdb re-called the 5' RACE reads, giving one row per CDR3 protein. The data contain about 350,000 distinct CDR3 sequences, around 13% of them singletons. Whole-study findings and limits: Though weaker, the secondary response peaked faster, on day 5 versus 15. Reappearing after the booster were most of the clones from primary vaccination (less than 98% CD4, approximately 88% CD8).

The V gene end was trimmed by 3 bases and the J gene end by 5 bases; junction bases not matched to a gene: 10. The CDR3 has 16 amino acids. CDR1 and CDR2 (germline): SGHVS, FQNEAQ. The sequenced sample was CD4+ T cells sorted from PBMCs, obtained 15 days after the yellow fever booster vaccination. The V call is TRBV7-8, the J call TRBJ2-5, with 9 bases fitting TRBD1. The receptor was isolated from a young man who received the YFV17D yellow fever vaccine. As DNA, the CDR3 is TGTGCCAGCAGCTTTCGGACAGGGGTGGTGAGGGAGACCCAGTACTTC. Translation: CASSFRTGVVRETQYF.